This T cell receptor beta chain was sequenced for a study of T-cell memory formation after mild COVID-19. TCRdb passed the 5' RACE reads through MiXCR, listing each CDR3 protein once. The data show 400,000 or so distinct CDR3 sequences, about 19% seen once. V dropped 7 bases and J dropped 8 bases, with 17 bases sitting between them. The CDR3 covers 14 residues. Germline V gene data show CDR1 as SEHNR and CDR2 as FQNEAQ (reference sequence). Sequences were obtained from PBMCs or a T cell subset sorted from them (not recorded which). This clonotype was obtained from an adult woman who had mild COVID-19 (a few samples of this study predate the infection). Cell type and time point are not known. The V and J genes are TRBV7-9 and TRBJ2-2, with no clear D. CDR3: CASIAYGRGGELFF. In nucleotides, the CDR3 is TGTGCCAGCATCGCCTACGGGCGAGGTGGGGAGCTGTTTTTT. The full variable domain, completed using reference TRBV7-9 and TRBJ2-2, is DTGVSQNPRHKITKRGQNVTFRCDPISEHNRLYWYRQTLGQGPEFLTYFQNEAQLEKSRLLSDRFSAERPKGSFSTLEIQRTEQGDSAMYLCASIAYGRGGELFFGEGSRLTVL.